This is a list of T cell receptor beta chains from one sample in a study of a mutant IDH1 vaccine in newly diagnosed glioma. Data came from immunoSEQ multiplex PCR; TCRdb stores just in-frame clones and leaves some out. The data contain some 49,000 clones, over 60% of them singletons. For these TCRs, the target antigens are not known. The sample here was PBMCs, taken from a glioma patient whose treatment included an IDH1 peptide vaccine. These receptors originate from a woman in her thirties or forties with glioma. Some clones in this sample may be carry-over from other donors' samples. Both conserved end residues are part of each CDR3. The order of the fields is CDR3 protein, CDR3 DNA, clone size, D gene, J gene, V gene. D genes are given only for firm matches. Clone size is given for some rows only: seen once, a few or many times, or a class if the clone is expanded.

CASSSPGYPEAFF,TGTGCCAGCAGCTCCCCAGGGTACCCTGAAGCTTTCTTT,few,NA,TRBJ1-1,TRBV7-2
CASSPQSSTDTQYF,TGCGCCAGCAGCCCTCAGTCTAGCACAGATACGCAGTATTTT,NA,NA,TRBJ2-3,TRBV4-1
CASNQGSTQETQYF,TGCGCCAGCAATCAGGGTTCAACCCAAGAGACCCAGTACTTC,NA,NA,TRBJ2-5,TRBV5-1
CASSHPEGQGRVKTEAFF,TGTGCCAGCAGCCACCCTGAGGGTCAGGGGCGAGTAAAGACTGAAGCTTTCTTT,NA,NA,TRBJ1-1,TRBV11-1
CASSDSAPTRDTQYF,TGTGCCAGCAGTGACTCTGCTCCGACTAGGGATACGCAGTATTTT,NA,NA,TRBJ2-3,TRBV6-4
CASSLGGHPLETQYF,TGTGCCAGCAGCTTGGGGGGGCATCCCCTGGAGACCCAGTACTTC,NA,NA,TRBJ2-5,TRBV5-5
CASSLESSYNEQFF,TGCGCCAGCAGCTTGGAAAGCTCCTACAATGAGCAGTTCTTC,NA,NA,TRBJ2-1,TRBV5-1
CASSSGLAGALETQYF,TGTGCCAGCAGTTCCGGACTAGCGGGGGCCCTAGAGACCCAGTACTTC,NA,TRBD2,TRBJ2-5,TRBV6-5
CASSLGAGYRETQYF,TGTGCCAGCAGCTTGGGTGCAGGGTATCGGGAGACCCAGTACTTC,NA,NA,TRBJ2-5,TRBV5-6
CASSEGNVASPLHF,TGTGCCAGCAGTGAAGGAAATGTAGCCTCACCCCTCCACTTT,NA,NA,TRBJ1-6,TRBV2
CASSTWTAINPGYGYTF,TGTGCCAGCAGCACTTGGACAGCCATTAACCCCGGCTATGGCTACACCTTC,NA,NA,TRBJ1-2,TRBV5-5
CASSPQDLFDGYTF,TGTGCCAGCTCACCACAGGATCTCTTCGATGGCTACACCTTC,NA,NA,TRBJ1-2,TRBV18
CASSLFSGGRTDTQYF,TGTGCCAGCAGCTTATTTAGCGGGGGGAGAACAGATACGCAGTATTTT,NA,TRBD2,TRBJ2-3,TRBV7-9
CASSHRVYNEQFF,TGTGCCAGCAGCCACAGGGTTTACAATGAGCAGTTCTTC,NA,NA,TRBJ2-1,TRBV6-6
CASSQGQNYGYTF,TGTGCCAGCTCACAGGGACAAAACTATGGCTACACCTTC,NA,NA,TRBJ1-2,TRBV18
CASSPTGGTGYNEQYF,TGTGCCAGCAGCCCTACGGGGGGGACAGGGTACAACGAGCAGTACTTC,NA,NA,TRBJ2-7,TRBV7-9
CASSSLGLTNTEAFF,TGCGCCAGCAGCTCTCTGGGACTTACGAACACTGAAGCTTTCTTT,NA,NA,TRBJ1-1,TRBV4-1
CASSSRADRRSEQYF,TGTGCCAGCAGCAGCCGAGCGGACAGGAGGTCCGAGCAGTACTTC,few,TRBD1,TRBJ2-7,TRBV7-9
CASSIGRGLSLEQYF,TGTGCCAGCAGTATCGGGAGGGGGCTTTCTCTCGAGCAGTACTTC,NA,NA,TRBJ2-7,TRBV11-2
CASSYLAEVEQYF,TGCGCCAGCAGCTATTTGGCAGAGGTCGAGCAGTACTTC,NA,NA,TRBJ2-7,TRBV5-1
CASSHPGQGGDTQYF,TGTGCCAGCAGCCATCCGGGACAGGGGGGAGATACGCAGTATTTT,NA,TRBD1,TRBJ2-3,TRBV5-6
CASRPGQGASYEQYF,TGTGCCAGCAGGCCCGGACAGGGGGCATCCTACGAGCAGTACTTC,NA,TRBD1,TRBJ2-7,TRBV7-2